This T cell receptor beta chain is from a study of blood T cell repertoires in COVID-19. Turning to the study itself: The United States, Italy and Spain provided the acute and convalescent COVID-19 samples. Nucleic acid was either cDNA or gDNA, and it came from T cells, B-cell-depleted T cells, or PBMCs.

In the original analysis: Nucleated cell number was recorded as an estimate derived from reference gene primer amplification. The data were produced by immunoSEQ multiplex PCR, yet TCRdb's version contains in-frame clones alone and is incomplete. V and J calls and clone size are copied from that table; D and trimming were computed from the DNA. Of a few hundred thousand clones in the sample, around 87% are singletons; the top ten hold less than 9.5%. The CDR3 is 14 amino acids. CDR1 and CDR2 from the germline V gene are SGHNT and YYREEE (reference sequence). On this clone: The junction shows a germline mismatch at one end, possibly a read error.

Sequencing used peripheral blood. The V gene is TRBV5-4, the J gene TRBJ1-1; 7 bases map to TRBD1. The TCR comes from a woman in her fifties or sixties who had recovered from COVID-19. The CDR3 nucleotides read TGTGCCAGCAGTCATCTACAGGGGAACTCTGAAGCTTTCTTT. It encodes CASSHLQGNSEAFF.